Below, 7 T cell receptor beta chains from the same sample are listed, as sequenced in a study of blood T cells in healthy people across ages. For the second PCR, which ran for about 6 to 11 cycles, a sample-barcoded 5' primer and a J-beta primer mix were used. TCRdb used MiXCR to reprocess the 5' RACE reads, holding one entry per CDR3 protein. The table includes 600,000 to 800,000 distinct CDR3 sequences, around 50% detected once. Sequencing was performed on blood. The receptor source for this set is a woman of 80 years or more in good health.

The J gene is TRBJ2-7, the V gene TRBV5-1; tentative D call: TRBD1 (6 bases). The CDR3 has 16 residues. The germline V gene has CDR1 SGHRS and CDR2 YFSETQ. V was cut by 1 base and J by 1 base, with 15 bases left in between. The CDR3 sequence: CASSLLPSQGSYEQYF. DNA of the CDR3: TGCGCCAGCAGCTTGCTCCCGTCACAGGGATCCTACGAGCAGTACTTC. Filled out from reference TRBV5-1 and TRBJ2-7, the complete variable domain reads KAGVTQTPRYLIKTRGQQVTLSCSPISGHRSVSWYQQTPGQGLQFLFEYFSETQRNKGNFPGRFSGRQFSNSRSEMNVSTLELGDSALYLCASSLLPSQGSYEQYFGPGTRLTVT.

The rearrangement joins TRBV25-1 to TRBJ2-3; the D gene is possibly TRBD2 (5 bases). The V end lost 4 bases, the J end lost 1 base, and 9 bases lay between the germline ends. The CDR3 runs 14 residues. Germline loops: CDR1 MGHDK, CDR2 SYGVNS. CDR3 nucleotide sequence: TGTGCCAGCAGTGTCCGAGCGGGCACAGATACGCAGTATTTT. This gives the protein CASSVRAGTDTQYF. The entire variable domain, with the rest obtained from reference TRBV25-1 and TRBJ2-3, is as follows: EADIYQTPRYLVIGTGKKITLECSQTMGHDKMYWYQQDPGMELHLIHYSYGVNSTEKGDLSSESTVSRIRTEHFPLTLESARPSHTSQYLCASSVRAGTDTQYFGPGTRLTVL.

As regards this clonotype: An end of the junction does not agree with germline; a read error may underlie this. The V gene is TRBV6-5, the J gene TRBJ1-1, with 7 nucleotides matching TRBD1. In germline, CDR1 is MNHEY, CDR2 SVGAGI. The CDR3 has 18 amino acids. The CDR3 DNA is TGTGCCAGCAGTTACCTTAGCCCCGGACAGGCCATGAACACTAAAGCTTTCTTT. Its protein product is CASSYLSPGQAMNTKAFF.

This clonotype was observed many times. This chain links TRBV6-1 with TRBJ1-1; D is possibly TRBD1 (5 bases). The V gene's germline CDR1 is MNHNS and CDR2 SASEGT. The CDR3 runs 11 residues. Trimming shortened V by 8 bases and J by 4 bases, and 8 bases separated the two germline ends. CDR3 bases: TGTGCCAGCCATGGGGCCACTGAAGCTTTCTTT. Encoded protein: CASHGATEAFF.

This clonotype was observed a handful of times. The rearrangement links TRBV24-1 to TRBJ2-1; D call uncertain. Matching the DNA end better, TRBJ2-7 makes the J call doubtful. This CDR3 has 16 residues. Germline CDR1 and CDR2: KGHDR and SFDVKD. In DNA, the CDR3 is TGTGCCACCAGTGATGCCGCTGCTATACCCTACAATGAGCAGTACTTC. The encoded protein is CATSDAAAIPYNEQYF.

This clonotype was seen a handful of times. The chain combines TRBV20-1 with TRBJ2-7, with a tentative D call TRBD1 (7 bases). The CDR3 loop spans 13 amino acids. CDR1 is DFQATT, CDR2 SNEGSKA, per germline (reference sequence). V lost 6 bases and J lost 0, with 12 bases in between. The CDR3 DNA sequence: TGCAGTGCCCGACAGGGAGGCTCCTACGAGCAGTACTTC. Translating gives CSARQGGSYEQYF.

The gene calls are TRBV14 and TRBJ2-7; D gene unclear. Trimming stripped 2 bases from V and 2 bases from J, with 16 bases between. The CDR3 runs to 16 residues. The germline CDR1 and CDR2 sequences are SGHDN and FVKESK. CDR3 amino acids: CASSQFLTDPTYEQYF. The CDR3 DNA sequence: TGTGCCAGCAGCCAATTCCTAACTGATCCTACCTACGAGCAGTACTTC.